Below, 13 T cell receptor beta chains from the same sample are listed, as sequenced in a study of blood T cell repertoires in COVID-19. The repertoire was sequenced with immunoSEQ multiplex PCR; TCRdb's copy has only in-frame clones and lacks some. The profile covers roughly 250,000 clones, with more than 75% appearing a single time and roughly 1.6% taken by the ten largest. Sequencing input: PBMCs or T cells enriched from blood (not recorded which). The receptor source for this set is a woman aged 45-65 years who had recovered from COVID-19.

The chain uses TRBV18 and TRBJ1-1; possibly TRBD1 for D (6 bases). The V gene's germline CDR1 is KGHSH and CDR2 LQKENI. Trimming removed 2 bases from V and 4 bases from J, with 26 bases in between. The CDR3 consists of 19 residues. The CDR3 is CASSPTPQWGQGVGTEAFF. CDR3 nucleotide sequence: TGTGCCAGCTCACCAACCCCACAATGGGGGCAGGGAGTGGGCACTGAAGCTTTCTTT.

This chain uses TRBV2 with TRBJ2-1; 10 nucleotides agree with TRBD1. The V and J ends lost 2 bases and 5 bases, in that order; junction bases with no gene match: 3. The CDR3 is 15 amino acids. The V gene's germline CDR1 is SNHLY and CDR2 FYNNEI. The CDR3 region has the DNA TGTGCCAGCAGTGAACGGGACAGGGGTGACAATGAGCAGTTCTTC. Amino acid sequence: CASSERDRGDNEQFF. Full variable domain (missing parts from reference TRBV2 and TRBJ2-1): EPEVTQTPSHQVTQMGQEVILRCVPISNHLYFYWYRQILGQKVEFLVSFYNNEISEKSEIFDDQFSVERPDGSNFTLKIRSTKLEDSAMYFCASSERDRGDNEQFFGPGTRLTVL.

The V and J genes are TRBV5-1 and TRBJ2-1, with TRBD2 identical over 9 bases. Germline-derived CDR1 and CDR2 are SGHRS and YFSETQ. The junction had 6 bases not matched to a gene; V was cut back by 0 bases and J by 5 bases. This CDR3 spans 16 amino acids. CDR3 DNA: TGCGCCAGCAGCTTGGGCTGGACTAGCGTGAACAATGAGCAGTTCTTC. Translating it yields CASSLGWTSVNNEQFF.

This clone has just one count. This chain joins TRBV7-2 and TRBJ2-5, with a tentative D call TRBD2 (5 bases). With 1 base removed from V and 5 bases from J, the gap between germline ends came to 14 bases. The CDR3 spans 15 residues. CDR1 and CDR2 from the germline V gene are SGHTA and FQGNSA. The chain's CDR3 is CASSLEYGLRETQYF. The CDR3, as DNA: TGTGCCAGCAGCTTAGAGTACGGACTTAGGGAGACCCAGTACTTC.

The chain links TRBV19 to TRBJ2-6; 7 nucleotides match TRBD1. J lost 7 bases, V lost 6 bases, and 12 bases had no gene match. Germline V lookup: CDR1 LNHDA, CDR2 SQIVND (reference sequence). This CDR3 is built from 16 residues. CDR3 coding DNA: TGTGCCAGTAGCTATCGACAGGGTTGGGGAGCCAACGTCCTGACTTTC. The encoded protein is CASSYRQGWGANVLTF.

This chain uses TRBV13 with TRBJ1-6, with 9 bases lining up with TRBD1. CDR1 is PRHDT and CDR2 is FYEKMQ in the germline V gene (reference sequence). With V trimmed by 3 bases and J by 10 bases, 10 bases remained unmatched. The CDR3 runs 16 residues. The CDR3 sequence: CASSLRTGGLGSPLHF. CDR3 DNA sequence: TGTGCCAGCAGCTTGAGAACAGGGGGCTTAGGCTCACCCCTCCACTTT.

The rearrangement joins TRBV7-9 to TRBJ2-1, with 12 bases that match TRBD2. The CDR3 loop spans 16 amino acids. The J segment lost 9 bases and the V segment lost 2 bases, leaving 8 bases of the junction unmatched. Germline CDR1 is SEHNR and CDR2 is FQNEAQ (reference sequence). The CDR3 DNA follows: TGTGCCAGCAGCTTATCGGCGACTAGCGGGAGACTTGAGCAGTTCTTC. Protein: CASSLSATSGRLEQFF. The variable domain in full, with the rest retrieved from reference TRBV7-9 and TRBJ2-1, is DTGVSQNPRHKITKRGQNVTFRCDPISEHNRLYWYRQTLGQGPEFLTYFQNEAQLEKSRLLSDRFSAERPKGSFSTLEIQRTEQGDSAMYLCASSLSATSGRLEQFFGPGTRLTVL.

The rearrangement joins TRBV19 to TRBJ1-5, with TRBD1 identical over 8 bases. The J segment lost 2 bases and the V segment lost 0 bases, leaving 6 bases of the junction unmatched. The CDR3 length is 17 residues. Germline V lookup: CDR1 LNHDA, CDR2 SQIVND (reference sequence). DNA of the CDR3: TGTGCCAGTAGTATAGACACCGACAGGGGAGGCAATCAGCCCCAGCATTTT. Translated, it gives CASSIDTDRGGNQPQHF.

The chain links TRBV18 to TRBJ1-1; D is unresolved. This CDR3 has 14 amino acids. V was shortened by 3 bases and J by 4 bases, with 12 bases between the two germline ends. In germline, CDR1 is KGHSH, CDR2 LQKENI. The CDR3 is CASSPVPTGTEAFF. The CDR3 bases are TGTGCCAGCTCACCGGTCCCAACGGGCACTGAAGCTTTCTTT.

The rearrangement joins TRBV19 to TRBJ2-2; D ambiguous. CDR3 length equals 12 residues. Trimming took 6 bases from V and 2 from J, leaving 4 bases between them. CDR1 is LNHDA and CDR2 is SQIVND in the germline V gene (reference sequence). The CDR3 DNA follows: TGTGCCAGTAGATTAAACACCGGGGAGCTGTTTTTT. It specifies CASRLNTGELFF.

The chain couples TRBV6-6 to TRBJ2-3, with no clear D. CDR3 length: 13 residues. Germline V gives CDR1 MNHNY, CDR2 SVGAGI (reference sequence). Trimming removed 2 bases from V and 2 bases from J, with 5 bases in between. The CDR3 DNA follows: TGTGCCAGCAGTTACACATACACAGATACGCAGTATTTT. Protein sequence: CASSYTYTDTQYF.

The J gene is TRBJ1-1, the V gene TRBV4-1, with a weak D call TRBD1 (5 bases). The CDR3 length is 14 residues. Germline CDR1 is MGHRA and CDR2 is YSYEKL. With 1 base removed from V and 5 bases from J, the gap between germline ends came to 11 bases. The CDR3 DNA follows: TGCGCCAGCAGCCAAGGGGGCGCGAGTACTGAAGCTTTCTTT. Translated: CASSQGGASTEAFF.

The genes are TRBV5-1 and TRBJ1-5; D may be TRBD1 (5 bases). The V gene lost 4 bases and the J gene lost 2 bases, with 13 bases spanning the gap. The CDR3 has 15 residues. The V gene's germline CDR1 is SGHRS and CDR2 YFSETQ. CDR3 protein: CASSPRAGGNQPQHF. The DNA for the CDR3 is TGCGCCAGCAGCCCTCGTGCGGGGGGCAATCAGCCCCAGCATTTT. Supplemented by reference TRBV5-1 and TRBJ1-5, the full variable domain reads KAGVTQTPRYLIKTRGQQVTLSCSPISGHRSVSWYQQTPGQGLQFLFEYFSETQRNKGNFPGRFSGRQFSNSRSEMNVSTLELGDSALYLCASSPRAGGNQPQHFGDGTRLSIL.